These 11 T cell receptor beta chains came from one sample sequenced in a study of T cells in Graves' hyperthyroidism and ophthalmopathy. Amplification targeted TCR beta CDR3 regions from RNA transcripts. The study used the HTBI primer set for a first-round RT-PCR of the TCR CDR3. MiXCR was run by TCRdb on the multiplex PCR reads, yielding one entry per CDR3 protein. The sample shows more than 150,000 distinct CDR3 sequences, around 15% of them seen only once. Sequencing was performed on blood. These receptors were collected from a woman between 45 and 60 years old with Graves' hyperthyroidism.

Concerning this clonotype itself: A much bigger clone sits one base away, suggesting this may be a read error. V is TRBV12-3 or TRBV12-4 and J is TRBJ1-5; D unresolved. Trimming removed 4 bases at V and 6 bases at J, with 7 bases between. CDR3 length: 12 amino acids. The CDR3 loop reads CASSYGSQPQHF. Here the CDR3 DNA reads TGTGCCAGCAGTTACGGGAGTCAGCCCCAGCATTTT.

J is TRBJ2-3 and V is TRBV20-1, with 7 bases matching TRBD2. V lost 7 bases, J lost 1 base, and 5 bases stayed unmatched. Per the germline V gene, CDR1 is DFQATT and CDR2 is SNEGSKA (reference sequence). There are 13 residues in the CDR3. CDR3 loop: CSVGGGRTDTQYF. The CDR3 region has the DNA TGCAGTGTGGGCGGGGGTCGCACAGATACGCAGTATTTT.

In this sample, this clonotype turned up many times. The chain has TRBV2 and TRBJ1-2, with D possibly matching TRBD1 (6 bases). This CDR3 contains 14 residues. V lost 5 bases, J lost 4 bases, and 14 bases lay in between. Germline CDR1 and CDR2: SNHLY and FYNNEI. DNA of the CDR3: TGTGCCAGCAGTCTACAGGGAAAGGGCTATGGCTACACCTTC. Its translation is CASSLQGKGYGYTF.

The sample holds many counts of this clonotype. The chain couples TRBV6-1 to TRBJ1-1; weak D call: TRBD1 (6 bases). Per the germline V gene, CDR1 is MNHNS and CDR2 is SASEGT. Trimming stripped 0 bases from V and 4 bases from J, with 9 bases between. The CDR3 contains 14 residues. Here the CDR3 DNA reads TGTGCCAGCAGTGAAGCGCTGGGGGCCACTGAAGCTTTCTTT. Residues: CASSEALGATEAFF.

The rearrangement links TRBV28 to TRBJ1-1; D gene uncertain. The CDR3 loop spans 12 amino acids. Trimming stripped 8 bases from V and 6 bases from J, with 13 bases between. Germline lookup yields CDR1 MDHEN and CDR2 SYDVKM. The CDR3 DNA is TGTGCCAGCTATCAGGACGTAGCTGAAGCTTTCTTT. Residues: CASYQDVAEAFF.

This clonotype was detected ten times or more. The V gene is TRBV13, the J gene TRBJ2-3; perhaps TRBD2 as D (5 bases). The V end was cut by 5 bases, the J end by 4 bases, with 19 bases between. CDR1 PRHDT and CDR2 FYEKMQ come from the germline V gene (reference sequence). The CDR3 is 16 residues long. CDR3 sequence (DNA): TGTGCCAGCAGCGCCCAACTAGGGATGAGCGCAGATACGCAGTATTTT. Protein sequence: CASSAQLGMSADTQYF.

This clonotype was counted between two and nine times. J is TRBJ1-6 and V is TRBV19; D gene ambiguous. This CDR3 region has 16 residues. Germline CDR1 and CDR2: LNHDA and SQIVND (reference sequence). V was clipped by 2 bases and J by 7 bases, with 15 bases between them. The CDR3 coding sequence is TGTGCCAGTAGTATAAATGGGGTCAATCCGAATTCACCCCTCCACTTT. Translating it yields CASSINGVNPNSPLHF.

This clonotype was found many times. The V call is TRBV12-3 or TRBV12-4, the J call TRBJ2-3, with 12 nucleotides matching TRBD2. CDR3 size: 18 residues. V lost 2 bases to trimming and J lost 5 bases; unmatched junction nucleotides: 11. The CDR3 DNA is TGTGCCAGCAGTTTAATTGCTAGCGGGGGGGGAAAGGGAGATACGCAGTATTTT. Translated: CASSLIASGGGKGDTQYF.

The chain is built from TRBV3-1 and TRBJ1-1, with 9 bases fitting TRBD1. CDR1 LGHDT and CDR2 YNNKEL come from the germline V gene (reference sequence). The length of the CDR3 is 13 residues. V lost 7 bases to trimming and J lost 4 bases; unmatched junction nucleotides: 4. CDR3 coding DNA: TGTGCCAGCAAGGACAGGGGAGTCACTGAAGCTTTCTTT. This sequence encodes CASKDRGVTEAFF. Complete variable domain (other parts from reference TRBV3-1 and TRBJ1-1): DTAVSQTPKYLVTQMGNDKSIKCEQNLGHDTMYWYKQDSKKFLKIMFSYNNKELIINETVPNRFSPKSPDKAHLNLHINSLELGDSAVYFCASKDRGVTEAFFGQGTRLTVV.

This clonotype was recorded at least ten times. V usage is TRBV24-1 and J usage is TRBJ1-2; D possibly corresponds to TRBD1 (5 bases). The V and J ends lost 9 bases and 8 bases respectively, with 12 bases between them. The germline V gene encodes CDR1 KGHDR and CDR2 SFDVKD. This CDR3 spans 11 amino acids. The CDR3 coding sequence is TGTGCCACCGGGGGTATGGACGGCTACACCTTC. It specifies CATGGMDGYTF.

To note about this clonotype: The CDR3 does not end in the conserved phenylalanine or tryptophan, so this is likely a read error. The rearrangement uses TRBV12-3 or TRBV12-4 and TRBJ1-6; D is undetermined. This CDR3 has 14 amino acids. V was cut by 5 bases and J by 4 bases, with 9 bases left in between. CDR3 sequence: CASSKSAYNSPLHS. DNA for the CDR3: TGTGCCAGCAGTAAGAGCGCGTATAATTCACCCCTCCACTCT.